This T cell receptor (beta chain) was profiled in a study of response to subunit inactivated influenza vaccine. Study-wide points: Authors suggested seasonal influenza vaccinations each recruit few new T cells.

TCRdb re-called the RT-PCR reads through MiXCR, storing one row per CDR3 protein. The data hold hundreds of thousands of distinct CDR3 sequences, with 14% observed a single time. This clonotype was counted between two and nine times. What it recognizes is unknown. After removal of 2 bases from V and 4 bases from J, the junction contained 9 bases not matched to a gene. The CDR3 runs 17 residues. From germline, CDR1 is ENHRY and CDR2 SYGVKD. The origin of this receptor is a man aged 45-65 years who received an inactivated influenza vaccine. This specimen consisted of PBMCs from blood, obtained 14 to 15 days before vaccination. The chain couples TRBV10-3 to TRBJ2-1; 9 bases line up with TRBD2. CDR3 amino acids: CAISEPQPSGGYNEQFF. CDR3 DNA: TGTGCCATCAGTGAGCCCCAACCCAGCGGGGGGTACAATGAGCAGTTCTTC.